Listed here are 27 T cell receptor beta chains from one sample, sequenced in a study of blood T cell repertoires in COVID-19. The data were produced by immunoSEQ multiplex PCR, yet TCRdb's version contains in-frame clones alone and is incomplete. The sample holds some 40,000 clones, roughly 80% seen once. Specimen: peripheral blood. These receptor sequences come from a man in his sixties or seventies with acute or convalescent COVID-19.

V is TRBV9 and J is TRBJ2-7; D possibly corresponds to TRBD2 (5 bases). Between the trimmed V and J ends, which lost 0 bases and 2 bases, there was a span of 12 bases. This CDR3 has 15 amino acids. Germline lookup yields CDR1 SGDLS and CDR2 YYNGEE. DNA of the CDR3: TGTGCCAGCAGCGTAGGGACTCATGTCACCTACGAGCAGTACTTC. This gives the protein CASSVGTHVTYEQYF.

The V call is TRBV7-9, the J call TRBJ1-1; the match to TRBD1 covers 10 bases. The CDR3 runs 17 residues. CDR1 and CDR2 from the germline V gene are SEHNR and FQNEAQ (reference sequence). V shed 0 bases, J shed 6 bases, and the junction held 10 bases outside the gene matches. The CDR3 DNA sequence: TGTGCCAGCAGCTTAGCCAGGACAGGGGGGAACAAGGCTGAAGCTTTCTTT. Its protein product is CASSLARTGGNKAEAFF.

This clone was counted only a few times. The chain combines TRBV7-9 with TRBJ2-7; D is unclear. Per the germline V gene, CDR1 is SEHNR and CDR2 is FQNEAQ (reference sequence). The V and J ends lost 4 bases and 0 bases respectively, with 22 bases between them. The CDR3 covers 18 residues. CDR3: CASSSHSSSEAPSYEQYF. In DNA, the CDR3 is TGTGCCAGCAGCTCGCACTCTTCCAGCGAAGCTCCCTCCTACGAGCAGTACTTC.

The sample holds a few counts of this clone. V and J are TRBV7-9 and TRBJ1-2; weak D call: TRBD1 (5 bases). CDR1 is SEHNR and CDR2 is FQNEAQ in the germline V gene (reference sequence). CDR3 length: 15 residues. V lost 4 bases to trimming and J lost 3 bases, with 15 bases between them. The CDR3 spells CASSYSIREDYGYTF. DNA for the CDR3: TGTGCCAGCAGCTACTCAATCAGGGAAGACTATGGCTACACCTTC.

The table lists this clone with a few counts. V is TRBV9 and J is TRBJ2-1; 7 bases fit TRBD1. Per the germline V gene, CDR1 is SGDLS and CDR2 is YYNGEE. Trimming removed 5 bases from V and 3 bases from J; junction bases left unmatched: 11. The CDR3 extends over 16 amino acids. In nucleotides, the CDR3 is TGTGCCAGCAGTGGTACGGGACAGTTAAACTACAATGAGCAGTTCTTC. Its protein is CASSGTGQLNYNEQFF. Filled out from reference TRBV9 and TRBJ2-1, the complete variable domain reads DSGVTQTPKHLITATGQRVTLRCSPRSGDLSVYWYQQSLDQGLQFLIQYYNGEERAKGNILERFSAQQFPDLHSELNLSSLELGDSALYFCASSGTGQLNYNEQFFGPGTRLTVL.

The genes are TRBV9 and TRBJ1-1, with TRBD1 identical over 11 bases. Per germline, CDR1 SGDLS and CDR2 YYNGEE. Unmatched junction bases numbered 6, after V lost 4 bases and J lost 4 bases. There are 15 residues in the CDR3. The chain's CDR3 is CASSPGQGASTEAFF. The DNA for the CDR3 is TGTGCCAGCAGCCCAGGACAGGGGGCCAGCACTGAAGCTTTCTTT.

J is TRBJ1-1 and V is TRBV5-6, with 7 bases lining up with TRBD1. With 4 bases clipped from V and 2 bases from J, the junction kept 11 bases outside the gene matches. CDR1 and CDR2 from the germline V gene are SGHDT and YYEEEE. The CDR3 has 16 residues. The CDR3 DNA is TGTGCCAGCAGCAAGAAGGGGGCTAGGGTTAACACTGAAGCTTTCTTT. It encodes CASSKKGARVNTEAFF.

The chain employs TRBV6-2 or TRBV6-3 and TRBJ1-2; perhaps TRBD1 as D (6 bases). V shed 0 bases and J shed 8 bases, with 10 bases lying between them. Per the germline V gene, CDR1 is MNHEY and CDR2 is SVGEGT. The CDR3 runs to 13 residues. As DNA, the CDR3 is TGTGCCAGCAGTTACTCGAACAGGGCCGGCTACACCTTC. This codes for CASSYSNRAGYTF.

This chain uses TRBV30 with TRBJ2-5; D is uncertain. Between the trimmed V and J ends, which lost 2 bases and 0 bases, there was a span of 13 bases. This CDR3 is built from 15 residues. CDR1 is GTSNPN and CDR2 is SVGIG in the germline V gene (reference sequence). The CDR3 nucleotides are TGTGCCTGGAGTCTATTAAAAACCTACCAAGAGACCCAGTACTTC. Amino acid sequence: CAWSLLKTYQETQYF.

The chain links TRBV9 to TRBJ2-3; TRBD2 aligns across 7 bases. The CDR3 extends over 12 amino acids. The germline CDR1 and CDR2 sequences are SGDLS and YYNGEE. The junction had 0 bases not matched to a gene; V was cut back by 4 bases and J by 4 bases. The CDR3 DNA is TGTGCCAGCAGCCGGGAGGCAGATACGCAGTATTTT. It specifies CASSREADTQYF.

The chain joins TRBV7-9 to TRBJ2-7; D not resolved. The CDR3 length is 14 residues. Germline CDR1 is SEHNR and CDR2 is FQNEAQ (reference sequence). Trimming pared 2 bases from V and 3 bases from J, leaving 11 bases between. The CDR3 loop reads CASSLFPLGYEQYF. The DNA for the CDR3 is TGTGCCAGCAGCTTATTCCCACTCGGCTACGAGCAGTACTTC.

V gene TRBV29-1 combines with J gene TRBJ1-3; no reliable D call. Trimming took off 5 bases at V and 0 bases at J, with 14 bases between the two ends. The germline V gene encodes CDR1 SQVTM and CDR2 ANQGSEA. The CDR3 loop spans 15 amino acids. The CDR3 loop is CSVSSTAASGNTIYF. CDR3 in DNA: TGCAGCGTTTCCTCGACGGCGGCCTCTGGAAACACCATATATTTT.

This chain connects TRBV11-2 to TRBJ2-2, with D perhaps TRBD1 (6 bases). In germline, CDR1 is SGHAT, CDR2 FQNNGV. The CDR3 length is 18 residues. Between the trimmed V and J ends, which lost 4 bases and 1 base, there was a span of 19 bases. In DNA form, the CDR3 reads TGTGCCAGCAGCTCCAACACCGCCACAGGGCTGAACACCGGGGAGCTGTTTTTT. This gives the protein CASSSNTATGLNTGELFF.

This clone was observed a handful of times. This sequence joins TRBV5-4 and TRBJ1-6, with 7 nucleotides matching TRBD1. Trimming took 0 bases from V and 9 from J; bases not matched to a gene: 3. Germline CDR1 and CDR2: SGHNT and YYREEE (reference sequence). CDR3 size: 14 residues. For the CDR3, the DNA is TGTGCCAGCAGCTTGGACAGGGGAACTTCACCCCTCCACTTT. It yields the protein CASSLDRGTSPLHF. The full variable domain, completed using reference TRBV5-4 and TRBJ1-6, is ETGVTQSPTHLIKTRGQQVTLRCSSQSGHNTVSWYQQALGQGPQFIFQYYREEENGRGNFPPRFSGLQFPNYSSELNVNALELDDSALYLCASSLDRGTSPLHFGNGTRLTVT.

Only a few counts were recorded for this clone. V and J are TRBV9 and TRBJ2-2, with TRBD2 matching 8 bases. The CDR3 has 15 residues. Looked up from germline, CDR1 is SGDLS and CDR2 is YYNGEE. J lost 6 bases, V lost 0 bases, and 4 bases had no gene match. The CDR3 bases are TGTGCCAGCAGCGTAGAAGCGGGAGCATCCGGGGAGCTGTTTTTT. Amino acids: CASSVEAGASGELFF.

This chain links TRBV2 with TRBJ2-7; a weak D match, TRBD2 (5 bases). This CDR3 region has 16 residues. V gave up 6 bases and J gave up 6 bases, with 24 bases separating them. From germline, CDR1 is SNHLY and CDR2 FYNNEI. The CDR3 spells CASSALSEDLKGEQYF. CDR3 sequence (DNA): TGTGCCAGCAGCGCACTTTCGGAGGACCTAAAAGGCGAGCAGTACTTC.

This chain connects TRBV30 to TRBJ2-1; D is ambiguous. Trimming took off 2 bases at V and 5 bases at J, with 10 bases between the two ends. CDR1 GTSNPN and CDR2 SVGIG come from the germline V gene (reference sequence). This CDR3 spans 13 amino acids. CDR3 region: CAWSSFSHNEQFF. In DNA, the CDR3 is TGTGCCTGGAGTAGCTTCTCACACAATGAGCAGTTCTTC.

The genes are TRBV24-1 and TRBJ2-1; the D gene is possibly TRBD2 (6 bases). V lost 8 bases, J lost 4 bases, and 23 bases lay in between. Germline CDR1 is KGHDR and CDR2 is SFDVKD. This CDR3 spans 17 amino acids. This CDR3 is CATTKGMSGDFYNEQFF. The CDR3 DNA reads as TGTGCCACCACCAAGGGAATGTCGGGGGACTTTTACAATGAGCAGTTCTTC.

The rearrangement uses TRBV27 and TRBJ1-1, with no clear D. Germline loops: CDR1 MNHEY, CDR2 SMNVEV (reference sequence). Trimming removed 2 bases from V and 6 bases from J, with 13 bases in between. This CDR3 is built from 14 residues. CDR3 protein: CASSLEFLGAEAFF. As DNA, the CDR3 is TGTGCCAGCAGTTTAGAATTCCTCGGGGCTGAAGCTTTCTTT.

The chain couples TRBV27 to TRBJ2-1, with D perhaps matching TRBD1 (6 bases). The CDR3 is 15 residues long. CDR1 is MNHEY, CDR2 SMNVEV, per germline (reference sequence). The germline V and J ends were trimmed by 2 bases and 6 bases, with 14 bases remaining between them. The CDR3 sequence: CASSLESDSGNEQFF. The CDR3 nucleotides are TGTGCCAGCAGTTTAGAATCGGACAGCGGCAATGAGCAGTTCTTC.

The V gene is TRBV6-2 or TRBV6-3, the J gene TRBJ2-1; TRBD2 agrees at 8 bases. The V segment lost 2 bases and the J segment 3 bases; nucleotides outside the gene matches: 6. CDR3 length equals 16 residues. The germline V gene has CDR1 MNHEY and CDR2 SVGEGT. The chain's CDR3 is CASSYRSGRIYNEQFF. As DNA, the CDR3 is TGTGCCAGCAGTTACAGAAGCGGGAGAATCTACAATGAGCAGTTCTTC.

This chain joins TRBV5-1 and TRBJ2-5; tentatively, D is TRBD1 (7 bases). This CDR3 is 15 amino acids long. The germline gives CDR1 SGHRS, CDR2 YFSETQ. V was pared by 1 base and J by 5 bases, with 15 bases between. The CDR3 nucleotides are TGCGCCAGCAGCTTGTCACAGGGGACTGGGGAGACCCAGTACTTC. Translated: CASSLSQGTGETQYF. Together with reference TRBV5-1 and TRBJ2-5, the CDR3 gives the full variable domain: KAGVTQTPRYLIKTRGQQVTLSCSPISGHRSVSWYQQTPGQGLQFLFEYFSETQRNKGNFPGRFSGRQFSNSRSEMNVSTLELGDSALYLCASSLSQGTGETQYFGPGTRLLVL.

This clone was recorded a few times. The V and J genes are TRBV7-8 and TRBJ1-3; 8 bases align to TRBD1. Germline V gene data show CDR1 as SGHVS and CDR2 as FQNEAQ. The CDR3 has 16 amino acids. V was clipped by 5 bases and J by 0 bases; unmatched bases: 6. This CDR3 is CASSSRGPSSGNTIYF. CDR3 nucleotide sequence: TGTGCCAGCAGCAGCAGGGGGCCAAGCTCTGGAAACACCATATATTTT.

V is TRBV7-2 and J is TRBJ2-3; 8 positions match TRBD2. The germline V gene encodes CDR1 SGHTA and CDR2 FQGNSA. The CDR3 length is 14 residues. Trimming took 5 bases from V and 1 from J; bases not matched to a gene: 2. The CDR3 DNA follows: TGTGCCAGCAGCCCGGGGGGGGGCACAGATACGCAGTATTTT. This sequence encodes CASSPGGGTDTQYF.

This clone is classed as medium-sized. Different DNA sequences within this sample yield the same CDR3. V gene TRBV29-1 combines with J gene TRBJ2-2; no reliable D call. V was pared by 4 bases and J by 0 bases, with 9 bases between. This CDR3 region has 14 residues. From germline, CDR1 is SQVTM and CDR2 ANQGSEA. CDR3 sequence (DNA): TGCAGCGTTGGGTTGGCAGCGAACACCGGGGAGCTGTTTTTT. Its translation: CSVGLAANTGELFF.

The chain recombines TRBV5-1 with TRBJ2-5; D might be TRBD2 (5 bases). CDR1 and CDR2 from the germline V gene are SGHRS and YFSETQ. V gave up 0 bases and J gave up 5 bases, with 11 bases separating them. The CDR3 runs 14 residues. The CDR3 DNA reads as TGCGCCAGCAGCTTGGAAAGCGGTAGCGAGACCCAGTACTTC. Encoded protein: CASSLESGSETQYF. Based on the CDR3 plus reference TRBV5-1 and TRBJ2-5, the full variable domain is KAGVTQTPRYLIKTRGQQVTLSCSPISGHRSVSWYQQTPGQGLQFLFEYFSETQRNKGNFPGRFSGRQFSNSRSEMNVSTLELGDSALYLCASSLESGSETQYFGPGTRLLVL.

This chain connects TRBV7-9 to TRBJ2-3; 7 bases are a match to TRBD2. V gave up 0 bases and J gave up 0 bases; unmatched junction bases: 12. The CDR3 has 19 residues. Germline CDR1 reads SEHNR; CDR2 reads FQNEAQ (reference sequence). The CDR3: CASSLAPSGLFTSTDTQYF. The CDR3 DNA sequence: TGTGCCAGCAGCTTAGCCCCTAGCGGCCTTTTCACTAGCACAGATACGCAGTATTTT.